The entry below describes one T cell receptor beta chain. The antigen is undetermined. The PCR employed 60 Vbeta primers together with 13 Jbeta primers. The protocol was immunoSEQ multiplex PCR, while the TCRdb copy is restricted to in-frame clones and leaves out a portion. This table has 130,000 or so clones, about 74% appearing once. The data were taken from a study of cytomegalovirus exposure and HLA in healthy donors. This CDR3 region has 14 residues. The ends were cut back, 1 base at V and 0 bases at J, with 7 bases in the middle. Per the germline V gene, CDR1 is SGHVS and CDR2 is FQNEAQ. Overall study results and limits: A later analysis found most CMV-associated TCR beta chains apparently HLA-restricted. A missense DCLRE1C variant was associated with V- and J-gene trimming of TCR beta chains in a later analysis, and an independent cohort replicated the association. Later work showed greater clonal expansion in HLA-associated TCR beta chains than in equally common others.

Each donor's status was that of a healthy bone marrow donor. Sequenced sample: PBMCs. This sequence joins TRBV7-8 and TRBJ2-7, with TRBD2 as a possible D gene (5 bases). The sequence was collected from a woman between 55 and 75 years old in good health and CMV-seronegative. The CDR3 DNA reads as TGTGCCAGCAGCTTAGAAAGCGGCTCCTACGAGCAGTACTTC. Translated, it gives CASSLESGSYEQYF.